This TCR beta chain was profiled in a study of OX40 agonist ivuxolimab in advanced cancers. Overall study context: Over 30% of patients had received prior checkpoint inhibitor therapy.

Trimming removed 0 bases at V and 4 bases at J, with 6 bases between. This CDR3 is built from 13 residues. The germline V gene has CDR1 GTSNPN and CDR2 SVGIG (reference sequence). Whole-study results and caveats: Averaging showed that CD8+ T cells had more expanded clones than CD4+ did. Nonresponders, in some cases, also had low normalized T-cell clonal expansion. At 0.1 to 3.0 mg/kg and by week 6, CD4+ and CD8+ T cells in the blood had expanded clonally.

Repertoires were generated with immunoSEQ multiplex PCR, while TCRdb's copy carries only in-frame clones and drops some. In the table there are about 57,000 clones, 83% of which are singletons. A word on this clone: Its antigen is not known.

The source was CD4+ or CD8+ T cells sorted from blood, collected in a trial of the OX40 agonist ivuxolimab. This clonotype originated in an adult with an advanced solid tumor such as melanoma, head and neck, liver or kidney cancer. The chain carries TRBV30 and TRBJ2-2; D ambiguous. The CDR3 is CAWSVRVTGELFF. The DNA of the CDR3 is TGTGCCTGGAGTGTACGGGTCACCGGGGAGCTGTTTTTT. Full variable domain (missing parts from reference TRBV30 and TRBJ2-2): SQTIHQWPATLVQPVGSPLSLECTVEGTSNPNLYWYRQAAGRGLQLLFYSVGIGQISSEVPQNLSASRPQDRQFILSSKKLLLSDSGFYLCAWSVRVTGELFFGEGSRLTVL.